These 9 T cell receptor beta chains originate from one sample sequenced in a study of identical twins. TCRdb re-analysed the 5' RACE reads in MiXCR, keeping a single row per CDR3 protein. The sample gives 700,000 or so distinct CDR3 sequences, approximately 22% of which show up once; around 4.4% is in the top ten. These data also featured in a second study, about T cells expressing NK-cell markers.

Sequencing was done on a sample of PBMCs. The receptors here all came from a woman under 30 in good health.

The gene calls are TRBV5-1 and TRBJ2-1; D tentatively reads TRBD1 or TRBD2 (5 bases each). V gave up 3 bases and J gave up 6 bases, with 16 bases separating them. The germline V gene encodes CDR1 SGHRS and CDR2 YFSETQ. The CDR3 loop spans 15 amino acids. In DNA, the CDR3 is TGCGCCAGCAGCTCGCCACGGGACGCAGGCAATGAGCAGTTCTTC. This gives the protein CASSSPRDAGNEQFF. Based on the CDR3 plus reference TRBV5-1 and TRBJ2-1, the full variable domain is KAGVTQTPRYLIKTRGQQVTLSCSPISGHRSVSWYQQTPGQGLQFLFEYFSETQRNKGNFPGRFSGRQFSNSRSEMNVSTLELGDSALYLCASSSPRDAGNEQFFGPGTRLTVL.

V usage is TRBV12-3 or TRBV12-4 and J usage is TRBJ1-5; TRBD1 is a possible D gene (5 bases). The CDR3 loop spans 13 amino acids. The V and J ends lost 6 bases and 2 bases respectively, with 8 bases between them. The chain's CDR3 is CASRGLRNQPQHF. DNA of the CDR3: TGTGCCAGCAGGGGACTGCGCAATCAGCCCCAGCATTTT.

The chain uses TRBV5-6 and TRBJ2-6, with D unclear. Per germline, CDR1 SGHDT and CDR2 YYEEEE. Trimming took 7 bases from V and 1 from J, leaving 12 bases between them. This CDR3 region has 15 residues. The CDR3 is CASLRQGSGANVLTF. CDR3 nucleotides: TGTGCCAGCTTGCGGCAAGGGTCTGGGGCCAACGTCCTGACTTTC.

In this sample, this clonotype turned up a few times. The gene calls are TRBV20-1 and TRBJ2-2; D remains ambiguous. Looked up from germline, CDR1 is DFQATT and CDR2 is SNEGSKA (reference sequence). Deletions cut 3 bases from V and 5 bases from J, with 16 bases between. The CDR3 has 15 amino acids. The CDR3 reads CSASDPSRSTGELFF. CDR3 in DNA: TGCAGTGCTAGTGACCCCTCACGGAGTACCGGGGAGCTGTTTTTT.

There are a few counts of this clonotype. The chain employs TRBV4-3 and TRBJ2-7; D possibly matches TRBD1 or TRBD2 (6 bases each). This CDR3 spans 14 amino acids. V was trimmed by 4 bases and J by 3 bases, leaving 13 bases between them. From germline, CDR1 is LGHNA and CDR2 YSLEER. The CDR3 sequence is CASSPMKGGYEQYF. As DNA, the CDR3 is TGCGCCAGCAGCCCGATGAAGGGGGGCTACGAGCAGTACTTC.

This clonotype was observed a handful of times. V and J are TRBV10-3 and TRBJ2-1; D remains unclear. The CDR3 runs to 12 residues. Germline CDR1 reads ENHRY; CDR2 reads SYGVKD. Trimming stripped 4 bases from V and 7 bases from J, with 8 bases between. For the CDR3, the DNA is TGTGCCATCAGTGTAGACATGAATGAGCAGTTCTTC. Translated, it gives CAISVDMNEQFF.

In its sample, this clonotype was seen many times. The chain has TRBV29-1 and TRBJ2-5, with D perhaps being TRBD1 or TRBD2 (5 bases each). Germline CDR1 reads SQVTM; CDR2 reads ANQGSEA. CDR3 length: 12 amino acids. The germline V and J ends were trimmed by 4 bases and 3 bases, with 9 bases remaining between them. The CDR3 DNA follows: TGCAGCGTTGCTGGGGGAGAAGAGACCCAGTACTTC. It codes for CSVAGGEETQYF.

This clonotype was found a few times. The chain combines TRBV12-3 or TRBV12-4 with TRBJ2-1, with D perhaps assigned TRBD1 or TRBD2 (6 bases each). V dropped 7 bases and J dropped 8 bases, with 15 bases sitting between them. The length of the CDR3 is 13 residues. This CDR3 is CASNWGREYEQFF. Written as DNA, the CDR3 is TGTGCCAGCAACTGGGGGCGGGAATATGAGCAGTTCTTC.

CDR3 nucleotide sequence: TGTGCCAGCAGCGCCGGGACTAGCGTTGCAAATGAGCAGTTCTTC. Translated: CASSAGTSVANEQFF. The chain employs TRBV9 and TRBJ2-1; 10 bases map to TRBD2. The CDR3 spans 15 residues. V shed 3 bases and J 7 bases; nucleotides not matched to a gene: 7. Germline V CDR1 and CDR2: SGDLS, YYNGEE.